Below are 2 T cell receptor beta chains sequenced from a single sample in a study of Tregs in tolerant kidney transplant recipients. Sequenced by immunoSEQ multiplex PCR; TCRdb stores in-frame clones only, minus some. This sample has some 110,000 clones, with 92% found just once. Source material: CD4+ T cells from blood. These receptors were collected from a human donor in good health.

The chain uses TRBV21-1 and TRBJ1-2. TRBV21-1 is a listed pseudogene. The length of the CDR3 is 15 residues. This chain's CDR3 is CASIYPRRGNYGYTF. DNA of the CDR3: TGTGCCAGCATCTACCCTAGGAGGGGTAACTATGGCTACACCTTC.

This chain links TRBV2 with TRBJ2-5, with 8 nucleotides matching TRBD2. Germline V gene lookup returns CDR1 SNHLY and CDR2 FYNNEI. This CDR3 is built from 13 residues. The V segment lost 6 bases and the J segment 3 bases; nucleotides outside the gene matches: 3. The CDR3: CASSLLAEETQYF. CDR3 nucleotide sequence: TGTGCCAGCAGCCTACTAGCGGAAGAGACCCAGTACTTC.